This section outlines one T cell receptor (beta chain) sequence together with its context. This entry is derived from a study of shared clonotypes between healthy human individuals. Study-level background: Used for every donor were three CD4 naive, three CD4 memory, two CD8 naive and one CD8 memory plate.

Assay used: immunoSEQ multiplex PCR; TCRdb lists only in-frame clones, some missing. The sample contains some 2 million clones, 85% to 95% of which appear only once. Trimming took 7 bases from V and 3 from J, leaving 16 bases between them. The germline CDR1 and CDR2 sequences are LNHDA and SQIVND (reference sequence). This CDR3 has 15 residues. This chain links TRBV19 with TRBJ2-1; no definite D call. The receptor's source is a man younger than 35 in good health. Sequenced input: naive CD4+ T cells sorted from blood. The subset: CD45RA+ positively selected. CDR3: CASIRSGSVYNEQFF. CDR3 DNA sequence: TGTGCCAGTATTAGGTCCGGCTCAGTCTACAATGAGCAGTTCTTC.